The rows below give T cell receptor beta chains drawn from one sample of a study of shared clonotypes between healthy human individuals. Sequencing used immunoSEQ multiplex PCR; TCRdb keeps in-frame clones, though not all of them. The sample yields millions of clones, more than 85% seen once. The sequencing input was naive CD8+ T cells from PBMCs. The source of these receptors is a man aged 18 to 30 in good health. Some clones in this sample may be carry-over from other donors' samples. The conserved cysteine and the conserved F or W are not part of the CDR3 here.

>TRBV7-9
ASSRRGGGEIYEQY
>TRBV27
ASSFSGRRSYEQY
>TRBV10-1
ASSESQQGADQPQH
>TRBV7-2
ASSGRPGDNEQF
>TRBV5-1
ASSLPRVGELF
>TRBV27
ASSPRTSWADTQY
>TRBV29-1
SAIGQVGTYEQY
>TRBV27
ASSPVELAGEGSYEQY
>TRBV27
AGSLGAGGFLYEQY
>TRBV7-9
ASSLGLAGRETQY
>TRBV7-9
ASSLAATGAGANVLT